Shown below are 23 T cell receptor beta chains from a single sample sequenced in a study of cytotoxic CD8 clonotypes in ibrutinib-treated CLL. Measured with immunoSEQ multiplex PCR; TCRdb has only the in-frame clones, and not every one. Here the sample spans a few thousand clones, about 81% being singletons. The sample consisted of PBMCs, taken before ibrutinib treatment. The receptors derive from a human donor with chronic lymphocytic leukemia.

The V call is TRBV5-5, the J call TRBJ2-7; TRBD1 matches at 10 bases. This CDR3 comprises 15 residues. The J segment lost 2 bases and the V segment lost 4 bases, leaving 6 bases of the junction unmatched. Germline V gene sequence: CDR1 SGHKS, CDR2 YYEKEE (reference sequence). Here the CDR3 DNA reads TGTGCCAGCAGCGGCTCGGGACAGGGGCCCTACGAGCAGTACTTC. It yields the protein CASSGSGQGPYEQYF.

The CDR3 here is CASSLGGTHYGYTF. For the CDR3, the DNA is TGTGCCAGCAGCTTAGGGGGGACCCACTATGGCTACACCTTC. The V gene is TRBV7-2, the J gene TRBJ1-2, with D perhaps matching TRBD1 (5 bases). There are 14 residues in the CDR3. In germline, CDR1 is SGHTA, CDR2 FQGNSA. The V end lost 1 base, the J end lost 3 bases, and 9 bases lay between the germline ends.

The chain couples TRBV2 to TRBJ2-3; D is perhaps TRBD2 (5 bases). The CDR3 length is 15 residues. Germline CDR1 SNHLY, CDR2 FYNNEI. V lost 5 bases to trimming and J lost 2 bases, with 14 bases between them. This CDR3 is CASSFGVFSTDTQYF. DNA of the CDR3: TGTGCCAGCAGTTTCGGGGTGTTCTCCACAGATACGCAGTATTTT.

This clone has more than one count but fewer than ten. The J gene is TRBJ1-3, the V gene TRBV18; D may be TRBD1 (6 bases). V was trimmed by 7 bases and J by 3 bases, leaving 16 bases between them. This CDR3 has 15 residues. Per the germline V gene, CDR1 is KGHSH and CDR2 is LQKENI. The CDR3 spells CASYDWGADGNTIYF. In nucleotides, the CDR3 is TGTGCCAGCTACGACTGGGGGGCGGATGGAAACACCATATATTTT.

The chain is built from TRBV11-2 and TRBJ2-7, with D possibly TRBD2 on 7 matching bases. This CDR3 contains 13 residues. The germline V gene has CDR1 SGHAT and CDR2 FQNNGV. Trimming took 3 bases from V and 6 from J, leaving 12 bases between them. The CDR3 nucleotides read TGTGCCAGCAGCTTCACGAGGGGGGGCGAGCAGTACTTC. This translates into CASSFTRGGEQYF.

This CDR3 reads CASSLSNGRDGNSYEQYF. The CDR3, as DNA: TGCGCCAGCAGCCTATCAAACGGTCGGGACGGGAATTCCTACGAGCAGTACTTC. The chain combines TRBV5-1 with TRBJ2-7; D may be TRBD1 or TRBD2 (5 bases each). The germline V and J ends were trimmed by 4 bases and 1 base, with 24 bases remaining between them. From germline, CDR1 is SGHRS and CDR2 YFSETQ. CDR3 length: 18 amino acids. Full variable domain (missing parts from reference TRBV5-1 and TRBJ2-7): KAGVTQTPRYLIKTRGQQVTLSCSPISGHRSVSWYQQTPGQGLQFLFEYFSETQRNKGNFPGRFSGRQFSNSRSEMNVSTLELGDSALYLCASSLSNGRDGNSYEQYFGPGTRLTVT.

The V and J genes are TRBV12-5 and TRBJ2-2; possible D gene TRBD1, 6 bases. The CDR3 length is 13 residues. Germline-derived CDR1 and CDR2 are LGHNT and FRNRAP. V lost 7 bases and J 1 base, leaving 7 bases between the germline ends. The CDR3 is CASDRENTGELFF. CDR3 bases: TGTGCTAGTGACAGGGAGAACACCGGGGAGCTGTTTTTT.

This clone was picked up a small number of times. The sample contains more than one DNA sequence encoding this CDR3. The chain is built from TRBV27 and TRBJ2-5; 7 bases align to TRBD2. V was pared by 5 bases and J by 4 bases, with 7 bases of the junction left unmatched. Germline V gene data show CDR1 as MNHEY and CDR2 as SMNVEV (reference sequence). The CDR3 length is 14 residues. This CDR3 reads CASSPGGGIETQYF. Written as DNA, the CDR3 is TGTGCCAGCAGTCCCGGGGGAGGGATAGAGACCCAGTACTTC.

This clone was seen only a few times. The chain couples TRBV19 to TRBJ1-1; D remains unclear. Germline loops: CDR1 LNHDA, CDR2 SQIVND (reference sequence). The CDR3 totals 13 residues. V dropped 1 base and J dropped 0 bases, with 3 bases sitting between them. CDR3 residues: CASSIGVNTEAFF. The CDR3 DNA follows: TGTGCCAGTAGTATAGGGGTGAACACTGAAGCTTTCTTT.

The rearrangement joins TRBV10-3 to TRBJ1-1, with D unclear. This CDR3 spans 13 amino acids. From germline, CDR1 is ENHRY and CDR2 SYGVKD. Trimming shortened V by 9 bases and J by 6 bases, and 17 bases separated the two germline ends. This CDR3 reads CAIKPAGRSEAFF. The CDR3, as DNA: TGTGCCATAAAACCTGCAGGTAGGTCTGAAGCTTTCTTT.

In its sample, this clone ranks as large. This rearrangement joins TRBV4-1 to TRBJ1-2, with 7 positions matching TRBD1. The CDR3 runs to 15 residues. The V and J ends lost 1 base and 9 bases, in that order; junction bases with no gene match: 11. Germline V gives CDR1 MGHRA, CDR2 YSYEKL. CDR3 region: CASSQAPGTVDSYTF. CDR3 in DNA: TGCGCCAGCAGCCAAGCCCCGGGGACAGTAGATAGCTACACCTTC.

DNA of the CDR3: TGTGCCAGCAGCCCCGGTTCGGGACAAAGATTTGAAAAACTGTTTTTT. It specifies CASSPGSGQRFEKLFF. The V gene is TRBV11-2, the J gene TRBJ1-4; the D gene is possibly TRBD1 (6 bases). This CDR3 is built from 16 residues. V shed 5 bases and J shed 7 bases, with 20 bases lying between them. CDR1 and CDR2 (germline): SGHAT, FQNNGV.

The chain is built from TRBV9 and TRBJ2-1; TRBD2 aligns across 13 bases. J lost 5 bases, V lost 4 bases, and 6 bases had no gene match. This CDR3 has 16 residues. Germline-derived CDR1 and CDR2 are SGDLS and YYNGEE. CDR3 residues: CASSIGTSGKNNEQFF. The DNA of the CDR3 is TGTGCCAGCAGCATTGGGACTAGCGGGAAAAACAATGAGCAGTTCTTC. The variable domain in full, with the rest retrieved from reference TRBV9 and TRBJ2-1, is DSGVTQTPKHLITATGQRVTLRCSPRSGDLSVYWYQQSLDQGLQFLIQYYNGEERAKGNILERFSAQQFPDLHSELNLSSLELGDSALYFCASSIGTSGKNNEQFFGPGTRLTVL.

The gene calls are TRBV19 and TRBJ1-2; 12 bases are shared with TRBD1. Germline CDR1 reads LNHDA; CDR2 reads SQIVND (reference sequence). CDR3 length equals 15 residues. Unmatched junction bases numbered 7, after V lost 8 bases and J lost 3 bases. The CDR3 DNA follows: TGTGCCAGTGGAATAGGGACAGGGGGCTACTATGGCTACACCTTC. It yields the protein CASGIGTGGYYGYTF.

The chain joins TRBV6-6 to TRBJ1-1; D is ambiguous. The V end lost 7 bases, the J end lost 10 bases, and 13 bases lay between the germline ends. This CDR3 has 11 amino acids. Germline lookup yields CDR1 MNHNY and CDR2 SVGAGI (reference sequence). This CDR3 reads CASISRRIAFF. The DNA of the CDR3 is TGTGCCAGCATCTCTCGGAGGATAGCTTTCTTT.

The rearrangement links TRBV19 to TRBJ2-3; D uncertain. This CDR3 is 12 amino acids long. Germline V gene sequence: CDR1 LNHDA, CDR2 SQIVND (reference sequence). Trimming pared 5 bases from V and 0 bases from J, leaving 3 bases between. CDR3 loop: CASSPSTDTQYF. The CDR3 region has the DNA TGTGCCAGTAGTCCTAGCACAGATACGCAGTATTTT.

The V gene is TRBV6-5, the J gene TRBJ2-6, with D possibly being TRBD1 (6 bases). The germline V and J ends were trimmed by 6 bases and 3 bases, with 9 bases remaining between them. The CDR3 contains 14 residues. From germline, CDR1 is MNHEY and CDR2 SVGAGI. The CDR3 coding sequence is TGTGCCAGCAGACAGGGTTTTGGGGCCAACGTCCTGACTTTC. It specifies CASRQGFGANVLTF.

This clone was seen a few times. The genes are TRBV7-3 and TRBJ2-7; no firm D call. Trimming took 5 bases from V and 7 from J, leaving 12 bases between them. The CDR3 is 12 amino acids. Germline lookup yields CDR1 SGHTA and CDR2 FQGTGA. The DNA of the CDR3 is TGTGCCAGCAGCCCGGCGGTGGAAGAGCAGTACTTC. This translates into CASSPAVEEQYF. Supplemented by reference TRBV7-3 and TRBJ2-7, the full variable domain reads GAGVSQTPSNKVTEKGKYVELRCDPISGHTALYWYRQSLGQGPEFLIYFQGTGAADDSGLPNDRFFAVRPEGSVSTLKIQRTERGDSAVYLCASSPAVEEQYFGPGTRLTVT.

As concerns this clone: The identical CDR3 is also encoded by other nucleotide sequences in the sample. V is TRBV2 and J is TRBJ1-5; D is possibly TRBD1 (6 bases). V was trimmed by 1 base and J by 1 base, leaving 8 bases between them. The CDR3 has 15 residues. CDR1 is SNHLY and CDR2 is FYNNEI in the germline V gene. CDR3 DNA sequence: TGTGCCAGCAGTGAAGGGGGGCAAAGCAATCAGCCCCAGCATTTT. Its translation is CASSEGGQSNQPQHF.

The chain couples TRBV4-2 to TRBJ2-1; 8 nucleotides align to TRBD2. The CDR3 sequence is 14 residues long. Losses at the gene ends were 0 bases for V and 15 bases for J; bases not matched to a gene: 10. From germline, CDR1 is LGHNA and CDR2 YNFKEQ. The CDR3 region is CASSQDGTRGIAFF. The CDR3 nucleotides are TGTGCCAGCAGCCAAGATGGGACTAGGGGAATTGCGTTCTTC.

The J gene is TRBJ2-2, the V gene TRBV25-1; D remains unclear. The CDR3 runs 13 residues. Trimming left V 6 bases short and J 4 bases short, with 9 bases between. Germline CDR1 and CDR2: MGHDK and SYGVNS. The CDR3 reads CASSSGSTGELFF. CDR3 nucleotide sequence: TGTGCCAGCAGCTCGGGCTCCACCGGGGAGCTGTTTTTT.

V is TRBV5-4 and J is TRBJ2-7; 7 bases fit TRBD1. The junction had 1 base not matched to a gene; V was cut back by 0 bases and J by 4 bases. Per germline, CDR1 SGHNT and CDR2 YYREEE (reference sequence). The CDR3 has 13 residues. The CDR3 DNA sequence: TGTGCCAGCAGCTTGGACAGGGGTTACGAGCAGTACTTC. This translates into CASSLDRGYEQYF.

J is TRBJ2-4 and V is TRBV4-1; D is uncertain. The CDR3 covers 15 residues. Germline loops: CDR1 MGHRA, CDR2 YSYEKL. V dropped 3 bases and J dropped 0 bases, with 9 bases sitting between them. The CDR3 here is CASSQEGLAKNIQYF. The CDR3 nucleotides read TGCGCCAGCAGCCAGGAAGGGCTAGCCAAAAACATTCAGTACTTC.